These 13 T cell receptor beta chains were all obtained from the same sample, sequenced in a study of human T cells and chemical hapten exposure. MiXCR, applied by TCRdb to the RACE reads, yields one record per CDR3 protein. The sample lists roughly 100,000 distinct CDR3 sequences; 30% to 35% were seen once. The time point denotes: patch test 3, about 24 weeks after DPC sensitization. Noted treatment: therapeutic diphenylcyclopropenone sensitization with weekly scalp DPC. The sequences come from whole blood, collected in connection with sensitization to the hapten diphenylcyclopropenone (DPC). The receptor set was obtained from a man in his forties or fifties with alopecia areata. Some clones in this sample may be carry-over from other donors' samples.

This chain links TRBV11-2 with TRBJ2-7; the D gene is possibly TRBD2 (6 bases). V shed 5 bases and J shed 5 bases, with 16 bases lying between them. The CDR3 consists of 14 residues. The germline V gene has CDR1 SGHAT and CDR2 FQNNGV. The CDR3 DNA is TGTGCCAGCAGCCGATCCGGCGGGATAAACGAGCAGTACGTC. This gives the protein CASSRSGGINEQYV.

V is TRBV21-1 and J is TRBJ1-5; no check of the table's D call, TRBD1, against the DNA was made. TRBV21-1 is a pseudogene locus. The CDR3 totals 16 residues. CDR3 nucleotide sequence: TGTGCCAGCAGCAAAGCTAAGCCCGGGAACTTAAGGCCCCAGCATTTT. Residues: CASSKAKPGNLRPQHF.

This clonotype was counted between two and nine times. The chain joins TRBV5-1 to TRBJ1-1; tentatively, D is TRBD1 (6 bases). The length of the CDR3 is 15 residues. Germline V gives CDR1 SGHRS, CDR2 YFSETQ. Trimming removed 0 bases at V and 1 base at J, with 10 bases between. The CDR3 spells CASSLGGRGNTEAFF. CDR3 nucleotide sequence: TGCGCCAGCAGCTTGGGCGGCAGGGGGAACACTGAAGCTTTCTTT.

This clonotype showed up just a few times. This sequence joins TRBV5-4 and TRBJ2-5, with TRBD1 as a possible D gene (6 bases). Deletions cut 5 bases from V and 4 bases from J, with 21 bases between. There are 16 residues in the CDR3. CDR1 and CDR2 from the germline V gene are SGHNT and YYREEE (reference sequence). The CDR3 DNA is TGTGCCAGCAGTTTCCCCCACCTAGGACAGAGAGAGACCCAGTACTTC. Translating it yields CASSFPHLGQRETQYF.

The chain uses TRBV4-3 and TRBJ2-3; the D is unclear. V dropped 0 bases and J dropped 6 bases, with 10 bases sitting between them. CDR3 size: 14 residues. CDR1 and CDR2 (germline): LGHNA, YSLEER. The CDR3 DNA reads TGCGCCAGCAGCCAAGATCTCCGATTGGATACGCAGTATTTT. Translation: CASSQDLRLDTQYF.

This clonotype was detected only a few times. The chain recombines TRBV27 with TRBJ2-5; 9 nucleotides align to TRBD1. In germline, CDR1 is MNHEY, CDR2 SMNVEV (reference sequence). CDR3 length: 16 amino acids. V lost 1 base and J lost 1; bases outside the gene matches: 4. The chain's CDR3 is CASSLLDRGGQETQYF. The CDR3 DNA sequence: TGTGCCAGCAGTTTATTGGACAGGGGAGGCCAAGAGACCCAGTACTTC.

The genes are TRBV29-1 and TRBJ2-3; the D gene could be TRBD1 or TRBD2 (5 bases each). Trimming removed 6 bases at V and 3 bases at J, with 22 bases between. Germline CDR1 is SQVTM and CDR2 is ANQGSEA. The CDR3 is 16 amino acids. In DNA, the CDR3 is TGCAGCGTGGGGGAATTGTCTGCAGGGTGGACAGATACGCAGTATTTT. Translation gives CSVGELSAGWTDTQYF.

This clonotype came up a few times. V and J are TRBV9 and TRBJ2-3; 10 nucleotides line up with TRBD2. The V gene end was trimmed by 4 bases and the J gene end by 3 bases; junction bases not matched to a gene: 2. The length of the CDR3 is 14 residues. Looked up from germline, CDR1 is SGDLS and CDR2 is YYNGEE. CDR3 sequence reads: CASSLAGATDTQYF. Written as DNA, the CDR3 is TGTGCCAGCAGCCTAGCGGGAGCGACAGATACGCAGTATTTT.

This chain connects TRBV18 to TRBJ2-3, with D possibly TRBD1 on 6 matching bases. Trimming stripped 2 bases from V and 4 bases from J, with 16 bases between. The CDR3 spans 16 residues. The germline gives CDR1 KGHSH, CDR2 LQKENI. CDR3 sequence (DNA): TGTGCCAGCTCACCAAAGATGCAACAGGGTTCAGATACGCAGTATTTT. This sequence encodes CASSPKMQQGSDTQYF.

This rearrangement joins TRBV27 to TRBJ1-5; D is unresolved. Per germline, CDR1 MNHEY and CDR2 SMNVEV (reference sequence). Trimming removed 3 bases at V and 4 bases at J, with 7 bases between. This CDR3 is built from 13 residues. The CDR3 nucleotides are TGTGCCAGCAGTTTGAACGGGAATCAGCCCCAGCATTTT. Translation: CASSLNGNQPQHF.

The chain is built from TRBV3-1 and TRBJ1-3; the D gene is possibly TRBD1 (6 bases). Looked up from germline, CDR1 is LGHDT and CDR2 is YNNKEL (reference sequence). This CDR3 comprises 14 residues. V lost 7 bases and J lost 4, with 14 bases in between. The CDR3: CASTPPGVGNTIYF. The CDR3 DNA reads as TGTGCCAGCACCCCTCCAGGGGTCGGAAACACCATATATTTT.

This chain links TRBV7-9 with TRBJ2-2, with D possibly being TRBD2 (6 bases). V lost 5 bases and J lost 2, with 12 bases in between. CDR3 size: 15 residues. Germline V gene lookup returns CDR1 SEHNR and CDR2 FQNEAQ (reference sequence). CDR3 DNA: TGTGCCAGCAGCCGGGACTTGCTCAACACCGGGGAGCTGTTTTTT. Amino acid sequence: CASSRDLLNTGELFF.

This chain uses TRBV7-3 with TRBJ2-5, with D possibly called TRBD1 or TRBD2 (5 bases each). The length of the CDR3 is 15 residues. Germline lookup yields CDR1 SGHTA and CDR2 FQGTGA. V dropped 0 bases and J dropped 0 bases, with 8 bases sitting between them. The CDR3, as DNA: TGTGCCAGCAGCTTAACGGGACGATACCAAGAGACCCAGTACTTC. It codes for CASSLTGRYQETQYF.